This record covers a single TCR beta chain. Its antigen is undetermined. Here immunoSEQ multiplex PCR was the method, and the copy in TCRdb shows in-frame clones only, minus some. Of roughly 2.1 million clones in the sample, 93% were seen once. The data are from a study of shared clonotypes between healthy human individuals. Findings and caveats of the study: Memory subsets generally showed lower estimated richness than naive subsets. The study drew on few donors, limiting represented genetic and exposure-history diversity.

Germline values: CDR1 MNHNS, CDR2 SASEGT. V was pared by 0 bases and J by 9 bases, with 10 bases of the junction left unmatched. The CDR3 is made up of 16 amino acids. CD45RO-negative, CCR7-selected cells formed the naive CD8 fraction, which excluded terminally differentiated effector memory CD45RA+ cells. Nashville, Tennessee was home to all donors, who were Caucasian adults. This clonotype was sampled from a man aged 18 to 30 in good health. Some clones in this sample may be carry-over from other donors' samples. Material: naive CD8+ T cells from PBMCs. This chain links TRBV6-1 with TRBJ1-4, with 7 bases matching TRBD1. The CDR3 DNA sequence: TGTGCCAGCAGTGAAGCTAGGGCAGGGGGAATGAAAAAACTGTTTTTT. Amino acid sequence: CASSEARAGGMKKLFF.